Sequencing of this T cell receptor beta chain was carried out in a study of shared clonotypes between healthy human individuals. The CDR3 has 15 residues. Germline assignment: CDR1 SNHLY and CDR2 FYNNEI. Data came from immunoSEQ multiplex PCR; TCRdb stores just in-frame clones and leaves some out. This sample has about 1 million clones; roughly 70% occur once, and the top ten carry over 1.3%. Concerning this clone itself: One end of the junction fails to match germline, which may point to a read error.

The sample consisted of memory CD4+ T cells sorted from blood. As to subset: CD45RA-negative fraction. The chain couples TRBV2 to TRBJ2-3; TRBD2 aligns across 10 bases. This sequence was found in a man aged 18 to 29 in good health. The CDR3 loop reads CASSQAGGLVDTQYF. The CDR3 DNA follows: TGTGCCAGCAGTCAAGCGGGGGGGTTGGTAGATACGCAGTATTTT.